The 4 T cell receptor beta chains reported below all come from one sample, sequenced in a study of T cells in Graves' hyperthyroidism and ophthalmopathy. Amplification of TCR beta CDR3 regions was performed using RNA transcripts as template. Initially, a first-round RT-PCR of the TCR CDR3 employed the HTBI primer set. TCRdb reanalysed the multiplex PCR reads using MiXCR and keeps one entry per CDR3 protein. The data contain 450,000 to 700,000 distinct CDR3 sequences, 40% to 55% of them seen just once; the ten biggest clones take up more than 7%. Material for sequencing was peripheral blood or thyroid tissue (not recorded which). The receptors stem from a woman aged 18-29 years with Graves' hyperthyroidism.

This chain links TRBV30 with TRBJ2-5, with D possibly matching TRBD1 (6 bases). CDR1 GTSNPN and CDR2 SVGIG come from the germline V gene (reference sequence). The germline V and J ends were trimmed by 0 bases and 5 bases, with 10 bases remaining between them. The CDR3 length is 13 residues. CDR3 sequence reads: CAWSVHRVETQYF. Here the CDR3 DNA reads TGTGCCTGGAGTGTACACAGGGTGGAGACCCAGTACTTC. The variable domain in full, completed from reference TRBV30 and TRBJ2-5, reads SQTIHQWPATLVQPVGSPLSLECTVEGTSNPNLYWYRQAAGRGLQLLFYSVGIGQISSEVPQNLSASRPQDRQFILSSKKLLLSDSGFYLCAWSVHRVETQYFGPGTRLLVL.

This sequence joins TRBV10-3 and TRBJ1-1, with D possibly being TRBD1 (5 bases). The CDR3 is 14 residues long. Germline V lookup: CDR1 ENHRY, CDR2 SYGVKD. The ends were cut back, 4 bases at V and 1 base at J, with 10 bases in the middle. The CDR3 is CAISAPDKNTEAFF. In DNA form, the CDR3 reads TGTGCCATCAGTGCCCCGGACAAGAACACTGAAGCTTTCTTT.

Worth noting for this clonotype: With a much larger clone just one base away, this may be a read error. The chain has TRBV20-1 and TRBJ1-4, with D possibly TRBD1 on 5 matching bases. Germline CDR1 and CDR2: DFQATT and SNEGSKA (reference sequence). This CDR3 is built from 13 residues. The CDR3 coding sequence is TGCAGTGCTAGGGACACCTGGGGTGAAAAACTGCTTTTT. Encoded protein: CSARDTWGEKLLF.

With regard to this clonotype: This sequence may be a read error, since a much larger clone differs from it by one base. The J gene is TRBJ1-5, the V gene TRBV6-2 or TRBV6-3; the D is unclear. CDR1 and CDR2 (germline): MNHEY, SVGEGT. This CDR3 contains 13 residues. The germline V and J ends were trimmed by 5 bases and 3 bases, with 8 bases remaining between them. The CDR3 protein is CASSVLDNQPQHF. CDR3 nucleotides: TGTGCCAGCAGTGTGTTGGACAATCAGCCCCAGCATTTT.